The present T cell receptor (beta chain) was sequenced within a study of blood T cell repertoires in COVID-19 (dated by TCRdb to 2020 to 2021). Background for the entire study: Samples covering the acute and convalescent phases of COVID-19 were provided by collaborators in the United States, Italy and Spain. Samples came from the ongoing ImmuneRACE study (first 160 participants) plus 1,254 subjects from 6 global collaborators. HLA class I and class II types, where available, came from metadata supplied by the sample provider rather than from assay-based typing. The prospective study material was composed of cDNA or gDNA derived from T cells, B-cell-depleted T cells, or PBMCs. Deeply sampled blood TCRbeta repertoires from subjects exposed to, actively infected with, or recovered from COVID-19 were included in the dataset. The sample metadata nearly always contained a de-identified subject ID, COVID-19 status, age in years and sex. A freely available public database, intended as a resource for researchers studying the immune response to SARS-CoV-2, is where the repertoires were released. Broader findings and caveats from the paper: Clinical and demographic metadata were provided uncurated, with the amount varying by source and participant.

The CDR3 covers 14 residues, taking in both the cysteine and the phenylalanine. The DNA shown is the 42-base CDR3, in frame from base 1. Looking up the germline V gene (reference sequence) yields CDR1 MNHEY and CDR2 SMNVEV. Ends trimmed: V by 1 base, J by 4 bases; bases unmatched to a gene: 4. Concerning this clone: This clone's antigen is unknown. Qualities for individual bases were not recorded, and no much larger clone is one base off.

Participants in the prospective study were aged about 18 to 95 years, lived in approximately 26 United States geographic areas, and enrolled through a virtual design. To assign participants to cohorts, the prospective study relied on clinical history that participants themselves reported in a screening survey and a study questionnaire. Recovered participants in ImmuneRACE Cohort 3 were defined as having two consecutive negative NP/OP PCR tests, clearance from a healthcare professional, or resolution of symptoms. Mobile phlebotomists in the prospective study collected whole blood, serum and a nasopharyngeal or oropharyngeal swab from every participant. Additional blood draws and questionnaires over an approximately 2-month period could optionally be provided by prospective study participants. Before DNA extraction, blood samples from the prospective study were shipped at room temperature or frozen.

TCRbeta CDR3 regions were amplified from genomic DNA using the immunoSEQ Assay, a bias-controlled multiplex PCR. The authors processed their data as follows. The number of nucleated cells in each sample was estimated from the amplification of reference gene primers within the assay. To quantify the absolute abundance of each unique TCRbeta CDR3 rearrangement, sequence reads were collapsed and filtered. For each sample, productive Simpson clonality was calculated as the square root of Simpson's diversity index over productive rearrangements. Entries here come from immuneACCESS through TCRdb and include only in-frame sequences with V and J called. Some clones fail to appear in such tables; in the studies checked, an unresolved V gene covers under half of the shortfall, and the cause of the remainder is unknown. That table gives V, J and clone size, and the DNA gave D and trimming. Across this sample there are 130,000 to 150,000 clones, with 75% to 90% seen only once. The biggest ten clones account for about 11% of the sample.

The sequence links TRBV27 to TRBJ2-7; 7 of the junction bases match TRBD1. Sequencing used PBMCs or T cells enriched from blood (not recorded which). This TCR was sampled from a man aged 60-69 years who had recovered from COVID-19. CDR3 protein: CASSLLGTAYEQYF. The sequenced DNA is TGTGCCAGCAGTTTATTGGGGACAGCTTACGAGCAGTACTTC.